The rows below give T cell receptor beta chains drawn from one sample of a study of blood T cell repertoires in COVID-19. Profiled with immunoSEQ multiplex PCR; TCRdb holds only in-frame clones, not every one. The table has 140,000 to 150,000 clones, 75% to 90% seen once; the top ten hold around 8%. The sample taken for sequencing was peripheral blood. The receptors shown here come from a woman between 55 and 75 years old with COVID-19, enrolled during active disease. Each CDR3 is given with its conserved first and last residue. A D gene is named only where the DNA matches it firmly. Some rows mark clone size as missing; the rest say once, few, many or name a class of expanded clone.

size: -
J: TRBJ1-2
V: TRBV5-5
D: -
DNA: TGTGCCAGCAGCTGGGACACGAACTATGGCTACACCTTC
CDR3: CASSWDTNYGYTF

size: -
J: TRBJ2-1
V: TRBV29-1
D: -
DNA: TGCAGCGCCGAGGCGGGACAGACATACAATGAGCAGTTCTTC
CDR3: CSAEAGQTYNEQFF

size: few
J: TRBJ1-2
V: TRBV5-6
D: -
DNA: TGTGCCAGCAGCTTGATGGGCGCAGAATCTAACTATGGCTACACCTTC
CDR3: CASSLMGAESNYGYTF

size: -
J: TRBJ1-4
V: TRBV7-2
D: TRBD1
DNA: TGTGCCAGCAGCGCGCAGATCGGACAGGGGAGAGACGTAAAACTGTTTTTT
CDR3: CASSAQIGQGRDVKLFF

size: -
J: TRBJ1-4
V: TRBV27
D: TRBD1
DNA: TGTGCCAGCAGTCACGACAGGGGGCATGAAAAACTGTTTTTT
CDR3: CASSHDRGHEKLFF

size: -
J: TRBJ1-1
V: TRBV29-1
D: TRBD1
DNA: TGCAGCGTTTACCGGGACAGGGGGTCTGAAGCTTTCTTT
CDR3: CSVYRDRGSEAFF

size: -
J: TRBJ2-1
V: TRBV18
D: TRBD2
DNA: TGTGCCAGCTCAGGAGACTTGGGACTAGCGGGGGACCTGTTCTTC
CDR3: CASSGDLGLAGDLFF

size: -
J: TRBJ2-7
V: TRBV27
D: -
DNA: TGTGCCAGCAGTTATGGGAAGACTATCTACGAGCAGTACTTC
CDR3: CASSYGKTIYEQYF

size: -
J: TRBJ2-3
V: TRBV7-9
D: TRBD1
DNA: TGTGCCAGCAGCTTGGGGACAGGCACAGATACGCAGTATTTT
CDR3: CASSLGTGTDTQYF

size: -
J: TRBJ1-1
V: TRBV3-1/TRBV3-2
D: -
DNA: TGTGCCAGCAGCCCCGAGGGCAGATTGAACACTGAAGCTTTCTTT
CDR3: CASSPEGRLNTEAFF

size: once
J: TRBJ1-2
V: TRBV29-1
D: TRBD1
DNA: TGCAGCGTTGAAGCGAGCAGAGGGGGCGCGGAGGGCTACACCTTC
CDR3: CSVEASRGGAEGYTF

size: once
J: TRBJ2-2
V: TRBV15
D: TRBD1
DNA: TGTGCCACCAGCAGATTAGGACAGGGTGAGGGCACCGGGGAGCTGTTTTTT
CDR3: CATSRLGQGEGTGELFF

size: -
J: TRBJ2-7
V: TRBV2
D: TRBD2
DNA: TGTGCCAGCAGTGGACTAGCGGGGCAGTACTTC
CDR3: CASSGLAGQYF

size: -
J: TRBJ2-7
V: TRBV19
D: -
DNA: TGTGCCAGTAGTATAGTAGGGGGAACCTACGAGCAGTACTTC
CDR3: CASSIVGGTYEQYF

size: few
J: TRBJ2-7
V: TRBV6-2/TRBV6-3
D: TRBD1
DNA: TGTGCCAGCAGCCAGGGGACAGGGAGGGGATACGAGCAGTACTTC
CDR3: CASSQGTGRGYEQYF